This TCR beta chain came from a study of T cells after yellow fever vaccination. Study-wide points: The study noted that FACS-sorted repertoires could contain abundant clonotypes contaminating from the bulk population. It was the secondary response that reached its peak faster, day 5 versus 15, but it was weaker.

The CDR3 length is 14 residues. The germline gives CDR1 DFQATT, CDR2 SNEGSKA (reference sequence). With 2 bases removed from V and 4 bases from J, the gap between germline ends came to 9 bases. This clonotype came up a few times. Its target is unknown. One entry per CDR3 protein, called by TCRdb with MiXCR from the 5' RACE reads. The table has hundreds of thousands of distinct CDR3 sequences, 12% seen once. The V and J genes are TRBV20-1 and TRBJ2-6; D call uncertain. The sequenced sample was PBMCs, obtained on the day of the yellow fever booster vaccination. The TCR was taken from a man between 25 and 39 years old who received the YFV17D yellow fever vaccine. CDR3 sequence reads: CSARSGVGANVLTF. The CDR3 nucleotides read TGCAGTGCTAGATCTGGGGTCGGGGCCAACGTCCTGACTTTC.